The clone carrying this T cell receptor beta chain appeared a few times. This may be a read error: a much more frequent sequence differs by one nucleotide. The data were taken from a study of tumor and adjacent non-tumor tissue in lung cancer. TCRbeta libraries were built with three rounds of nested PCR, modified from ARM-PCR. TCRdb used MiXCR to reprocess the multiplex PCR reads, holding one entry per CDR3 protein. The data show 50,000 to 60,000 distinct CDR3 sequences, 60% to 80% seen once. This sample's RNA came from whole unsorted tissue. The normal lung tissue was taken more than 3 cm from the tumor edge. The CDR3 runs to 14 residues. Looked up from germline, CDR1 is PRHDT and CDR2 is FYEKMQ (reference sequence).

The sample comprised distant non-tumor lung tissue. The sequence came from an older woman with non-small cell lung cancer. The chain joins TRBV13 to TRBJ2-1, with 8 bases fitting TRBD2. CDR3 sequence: CVSSLKRERNEQFF. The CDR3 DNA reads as TGTGTCAGCAGCTTAAAGCGGGAGAGGAATGAGCAGTTCTTC.